This TCR beta chain emerged from a study of shared clonotypes between healthy human individuals. Looking at the study overall: Sampling drew on donors who were a couple of women and a few men aged 18 to 49. General study results and limits: The naive CD4 repertoires of a handful of donors were compared, and around 5% of clonotypes were shared.

Terminally differentiated effector memory CD45RA+ cells were left out of the naive CD8 fraction, which was CD45RO-negative and positively selected for CCR7. The donors, all of them Caucasian adults, lived in Nashville, Tennessee. The length of the CDR3 is 13 residues. Germline V gene data show CDR1 as MNHEY and CDR2 as SMNVEV (reference sequence). Trimming left V 8 bases short and J 6 bases short, with 14 bases between. Sequencing was at deep level. This table comes from immunoSEQ multiplex PCR, and its TCRdb copy is limited to in-frame clones, with some not included. Found here are around 620,000 clones, 85% to 95% of them singletons; the top ten hold 0.095% to 0.14%. Remarks on this clone: Antigen specificity is unknown.

The clonotype was recovered from a woman younger than 45 in good health. The material sequenced was naive CD8+ T cells sorted from blood. The chain combines TRBV27 with TRBJ2-1, with a possible D match to TRBD2 (6 bases). The CDR3 region is CASGEGLVNEQFF. The CDR3 DNA sequence: TGTGCCAGCGGTGAGGGACTTGTCAATGAGCAGTTCTTC.